This TCR beta chain comes out of a study of T cell repertoires in cytomegalovirus infection (dated by TCRdb to between 2017 and 2020). Study-level background: Donor HLA type was relevant to the analysis, as public TCR beta signatures indicated carriage of CMV infection together with the matching HLA type.

This clonotype was counted only a few times. Its antigen is still unknown. Base quality data are lacking; no much larger clone is found one base away. Sequencing took place on an Illumina HiSeq 1500. Starting from the raw public reads, TCRdb applied fastp trimming at Q25, assembled clones with MiXCR and retained in-frame beta chains. All rows with the same CDR3 protein become a single entry with the most common DNA and genes. This sample holds about 180,000 distinct CDR3 sequences; about 15% were observed only once. The ten largest clones represent roughly a quarter of the sample. Summary of the overall study and its limitations: The ex vivo response was dominated by HLA-C-restricted CMV-specific TCR beta clonotypes, which also provided the single most frequent clonotype in two of eight donors. Cumulative frequency of public TCR beta family members discriminated carriers of CMV infection plus the relevant HLA type in this cohort and an independent approximately 360-donor cohort.

Taken from cysteine to phenylalanine, the CDR3 has 15 residues. The CDR3 DNA has 45 bases and is translated from base 1. V ends up 5 bases short and J 4 bases short, with an unmatched junction base count of 6. Via the germline V gene, CDR1 is MDHEN and CDR2 SYDVKM. The specimen sequenced was PBMCs. The receptor's source is a human donor in good health (CMV status not recorded). Some clones in this sample may be carry-over from other donors' samples. This chain joins TRBV28 to TRBJ1-5; 9 bases in between match TRBD1. The nucleotide sequence is TGTGCCAGCAGTCGTGAGACAGGGGGTAATCAGCCCCAGCATTTT. Its product reads: CASSRETGGNQPQHF.